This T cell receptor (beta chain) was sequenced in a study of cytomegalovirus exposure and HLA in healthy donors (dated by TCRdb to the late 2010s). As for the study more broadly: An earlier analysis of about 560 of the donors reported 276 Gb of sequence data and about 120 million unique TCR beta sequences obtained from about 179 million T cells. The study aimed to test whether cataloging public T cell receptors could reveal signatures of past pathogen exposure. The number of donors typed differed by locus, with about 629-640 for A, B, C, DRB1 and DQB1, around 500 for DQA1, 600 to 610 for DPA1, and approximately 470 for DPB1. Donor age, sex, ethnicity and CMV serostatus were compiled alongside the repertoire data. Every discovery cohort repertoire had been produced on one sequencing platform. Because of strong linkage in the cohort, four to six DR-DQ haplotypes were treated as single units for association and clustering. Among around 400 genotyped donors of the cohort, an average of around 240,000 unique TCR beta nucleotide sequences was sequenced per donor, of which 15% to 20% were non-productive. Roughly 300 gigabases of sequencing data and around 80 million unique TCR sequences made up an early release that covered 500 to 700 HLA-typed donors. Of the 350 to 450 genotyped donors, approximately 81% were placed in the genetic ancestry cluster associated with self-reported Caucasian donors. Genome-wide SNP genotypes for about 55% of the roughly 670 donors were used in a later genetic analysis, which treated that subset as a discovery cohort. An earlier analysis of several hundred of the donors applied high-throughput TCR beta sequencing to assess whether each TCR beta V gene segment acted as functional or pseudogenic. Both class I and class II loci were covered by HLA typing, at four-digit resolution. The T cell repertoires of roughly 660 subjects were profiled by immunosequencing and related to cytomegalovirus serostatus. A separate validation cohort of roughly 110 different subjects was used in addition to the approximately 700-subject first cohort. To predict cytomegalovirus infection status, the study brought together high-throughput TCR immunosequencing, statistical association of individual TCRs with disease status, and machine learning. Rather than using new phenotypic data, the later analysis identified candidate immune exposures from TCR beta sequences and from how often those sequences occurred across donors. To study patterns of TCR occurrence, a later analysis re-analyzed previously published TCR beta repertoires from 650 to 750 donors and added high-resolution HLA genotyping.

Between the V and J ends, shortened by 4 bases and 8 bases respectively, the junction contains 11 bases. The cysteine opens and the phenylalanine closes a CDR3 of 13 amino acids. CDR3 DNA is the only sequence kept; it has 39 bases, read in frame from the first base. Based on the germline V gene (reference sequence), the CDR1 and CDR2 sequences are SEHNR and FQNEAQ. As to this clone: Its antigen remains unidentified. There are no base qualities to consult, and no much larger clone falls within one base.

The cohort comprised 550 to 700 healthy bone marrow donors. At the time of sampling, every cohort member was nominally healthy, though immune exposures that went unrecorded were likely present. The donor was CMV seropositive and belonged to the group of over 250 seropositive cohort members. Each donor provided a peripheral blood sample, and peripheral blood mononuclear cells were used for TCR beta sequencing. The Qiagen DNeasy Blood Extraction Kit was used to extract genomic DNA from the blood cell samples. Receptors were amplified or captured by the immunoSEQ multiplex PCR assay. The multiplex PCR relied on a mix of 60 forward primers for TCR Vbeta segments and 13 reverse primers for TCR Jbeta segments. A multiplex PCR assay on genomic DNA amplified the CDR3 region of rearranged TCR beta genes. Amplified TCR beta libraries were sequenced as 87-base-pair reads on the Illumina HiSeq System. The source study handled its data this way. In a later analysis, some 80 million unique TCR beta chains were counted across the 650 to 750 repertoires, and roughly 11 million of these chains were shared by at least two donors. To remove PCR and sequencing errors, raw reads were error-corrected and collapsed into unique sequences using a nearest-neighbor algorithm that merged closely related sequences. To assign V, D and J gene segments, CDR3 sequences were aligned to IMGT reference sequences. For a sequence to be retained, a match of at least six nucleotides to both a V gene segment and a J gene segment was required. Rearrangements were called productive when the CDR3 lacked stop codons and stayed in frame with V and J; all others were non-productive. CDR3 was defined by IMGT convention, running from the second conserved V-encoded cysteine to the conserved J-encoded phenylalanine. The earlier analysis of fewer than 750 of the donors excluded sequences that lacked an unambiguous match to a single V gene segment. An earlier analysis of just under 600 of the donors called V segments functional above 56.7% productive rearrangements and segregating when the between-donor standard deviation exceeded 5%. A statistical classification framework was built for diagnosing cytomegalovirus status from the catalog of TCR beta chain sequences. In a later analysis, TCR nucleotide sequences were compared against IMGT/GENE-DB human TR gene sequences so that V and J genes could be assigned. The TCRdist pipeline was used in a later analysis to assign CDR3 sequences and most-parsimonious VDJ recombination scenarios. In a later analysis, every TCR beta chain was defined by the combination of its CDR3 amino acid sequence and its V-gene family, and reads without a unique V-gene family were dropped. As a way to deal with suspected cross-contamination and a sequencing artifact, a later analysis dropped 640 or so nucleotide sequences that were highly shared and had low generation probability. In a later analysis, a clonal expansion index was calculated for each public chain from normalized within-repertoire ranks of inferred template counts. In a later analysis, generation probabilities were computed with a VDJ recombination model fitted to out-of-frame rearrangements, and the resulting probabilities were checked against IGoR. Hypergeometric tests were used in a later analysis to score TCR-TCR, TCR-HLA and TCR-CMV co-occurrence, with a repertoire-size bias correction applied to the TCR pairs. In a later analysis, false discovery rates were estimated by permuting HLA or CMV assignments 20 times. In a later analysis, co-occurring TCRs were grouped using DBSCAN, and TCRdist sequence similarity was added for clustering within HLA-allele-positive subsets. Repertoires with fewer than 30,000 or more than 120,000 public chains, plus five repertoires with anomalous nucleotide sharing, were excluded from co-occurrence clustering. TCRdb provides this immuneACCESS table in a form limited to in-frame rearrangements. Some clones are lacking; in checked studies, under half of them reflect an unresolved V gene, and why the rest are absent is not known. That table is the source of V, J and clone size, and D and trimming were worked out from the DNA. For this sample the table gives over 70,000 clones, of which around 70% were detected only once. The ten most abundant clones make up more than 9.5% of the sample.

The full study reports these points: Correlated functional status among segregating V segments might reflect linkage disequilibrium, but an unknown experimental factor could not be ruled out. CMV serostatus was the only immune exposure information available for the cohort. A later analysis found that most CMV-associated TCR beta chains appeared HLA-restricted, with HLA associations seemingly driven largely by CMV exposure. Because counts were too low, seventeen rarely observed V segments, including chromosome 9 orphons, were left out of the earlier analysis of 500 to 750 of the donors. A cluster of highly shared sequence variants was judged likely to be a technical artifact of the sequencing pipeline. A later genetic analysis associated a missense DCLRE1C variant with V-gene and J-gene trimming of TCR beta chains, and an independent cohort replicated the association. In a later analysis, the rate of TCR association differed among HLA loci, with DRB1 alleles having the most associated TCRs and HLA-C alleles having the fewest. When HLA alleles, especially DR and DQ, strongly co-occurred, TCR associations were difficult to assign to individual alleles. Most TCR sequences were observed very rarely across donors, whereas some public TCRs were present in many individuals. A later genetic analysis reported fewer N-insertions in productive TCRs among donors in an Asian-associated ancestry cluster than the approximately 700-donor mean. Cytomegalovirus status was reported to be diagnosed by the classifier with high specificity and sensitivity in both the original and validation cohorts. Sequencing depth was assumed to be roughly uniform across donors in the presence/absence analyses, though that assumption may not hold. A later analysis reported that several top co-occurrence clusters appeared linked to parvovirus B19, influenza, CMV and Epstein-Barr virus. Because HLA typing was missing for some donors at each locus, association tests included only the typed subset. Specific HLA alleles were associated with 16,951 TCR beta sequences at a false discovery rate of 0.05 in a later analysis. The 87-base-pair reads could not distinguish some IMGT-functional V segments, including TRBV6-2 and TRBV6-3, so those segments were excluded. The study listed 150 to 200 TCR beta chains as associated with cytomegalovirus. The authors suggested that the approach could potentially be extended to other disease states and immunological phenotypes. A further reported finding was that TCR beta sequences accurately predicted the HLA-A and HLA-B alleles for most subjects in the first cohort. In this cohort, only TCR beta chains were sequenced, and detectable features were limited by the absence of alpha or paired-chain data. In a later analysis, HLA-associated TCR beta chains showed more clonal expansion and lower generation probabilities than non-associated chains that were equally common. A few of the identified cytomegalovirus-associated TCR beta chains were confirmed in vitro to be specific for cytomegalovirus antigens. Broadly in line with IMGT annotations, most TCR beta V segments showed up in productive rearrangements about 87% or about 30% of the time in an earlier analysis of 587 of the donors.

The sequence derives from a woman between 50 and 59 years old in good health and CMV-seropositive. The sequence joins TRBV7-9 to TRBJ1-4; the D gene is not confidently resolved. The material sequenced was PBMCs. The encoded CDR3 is CASSWRGDEKLFF. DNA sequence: TGTGCCAGCAGCTGGCGAGGAGACGAAAAACTGTTTTTT.